This T cell receptor beta chain emerged from a study of Graves' ophthalmopathy and Graves' hyperthyroidism. The TCR beta CDR3 regions underwent amplification from RNA transcripts. First-round RT-PCR relied on HTBI primers, and a second-round multiplex PCR came next. TCRdb re-called the multiplex PCR reads through MiXCR, storing one row per CDR3 protein. This table has hundreds of thousands of distinct CDR3 sequences, roughly 21% appearing once. As for this clonotype: Its antigen is undetermined.

Study findings and constraints: Most thyroid clonotypes with frequency above 0.001 were detected in blood too.

V was shortened by 9 bases and J by 8 bases, with 13 bases between the two germline ends. The CDR3 has 11 residues. Germline-derived CDR1 and CDR2 are MNHNS and SASEGT. The sequence was collected from a woman between 18 and 29 years old with stable Graves' hyperthyroidism. The V call is TRBV6-1, the J call TRBJ1-1, with D hard to call. The sample consisted of peripheral blood. The CDR3 DNA reads TGTGCCAGTCAAACGCGATCAGAAGCTTTCTTT. Translation: CASQTRSEAFF.